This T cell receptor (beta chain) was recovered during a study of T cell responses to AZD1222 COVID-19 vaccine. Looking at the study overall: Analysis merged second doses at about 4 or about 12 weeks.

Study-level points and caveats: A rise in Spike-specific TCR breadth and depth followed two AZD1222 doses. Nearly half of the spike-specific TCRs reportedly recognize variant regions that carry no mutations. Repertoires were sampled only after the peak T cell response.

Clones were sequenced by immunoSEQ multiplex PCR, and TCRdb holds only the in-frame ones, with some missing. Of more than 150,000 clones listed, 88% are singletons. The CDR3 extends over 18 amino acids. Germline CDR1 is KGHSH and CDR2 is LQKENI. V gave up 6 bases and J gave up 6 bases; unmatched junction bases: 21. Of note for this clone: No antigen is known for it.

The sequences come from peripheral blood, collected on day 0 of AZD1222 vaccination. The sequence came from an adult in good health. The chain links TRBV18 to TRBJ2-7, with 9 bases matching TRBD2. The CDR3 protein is CASSFRIGGRAQGLEQYF. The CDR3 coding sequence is TGTGCCAGCTCCTTCAGGATTGGCGGGAGGGCCCAAGGCCTCGAGCAGTACTTC.